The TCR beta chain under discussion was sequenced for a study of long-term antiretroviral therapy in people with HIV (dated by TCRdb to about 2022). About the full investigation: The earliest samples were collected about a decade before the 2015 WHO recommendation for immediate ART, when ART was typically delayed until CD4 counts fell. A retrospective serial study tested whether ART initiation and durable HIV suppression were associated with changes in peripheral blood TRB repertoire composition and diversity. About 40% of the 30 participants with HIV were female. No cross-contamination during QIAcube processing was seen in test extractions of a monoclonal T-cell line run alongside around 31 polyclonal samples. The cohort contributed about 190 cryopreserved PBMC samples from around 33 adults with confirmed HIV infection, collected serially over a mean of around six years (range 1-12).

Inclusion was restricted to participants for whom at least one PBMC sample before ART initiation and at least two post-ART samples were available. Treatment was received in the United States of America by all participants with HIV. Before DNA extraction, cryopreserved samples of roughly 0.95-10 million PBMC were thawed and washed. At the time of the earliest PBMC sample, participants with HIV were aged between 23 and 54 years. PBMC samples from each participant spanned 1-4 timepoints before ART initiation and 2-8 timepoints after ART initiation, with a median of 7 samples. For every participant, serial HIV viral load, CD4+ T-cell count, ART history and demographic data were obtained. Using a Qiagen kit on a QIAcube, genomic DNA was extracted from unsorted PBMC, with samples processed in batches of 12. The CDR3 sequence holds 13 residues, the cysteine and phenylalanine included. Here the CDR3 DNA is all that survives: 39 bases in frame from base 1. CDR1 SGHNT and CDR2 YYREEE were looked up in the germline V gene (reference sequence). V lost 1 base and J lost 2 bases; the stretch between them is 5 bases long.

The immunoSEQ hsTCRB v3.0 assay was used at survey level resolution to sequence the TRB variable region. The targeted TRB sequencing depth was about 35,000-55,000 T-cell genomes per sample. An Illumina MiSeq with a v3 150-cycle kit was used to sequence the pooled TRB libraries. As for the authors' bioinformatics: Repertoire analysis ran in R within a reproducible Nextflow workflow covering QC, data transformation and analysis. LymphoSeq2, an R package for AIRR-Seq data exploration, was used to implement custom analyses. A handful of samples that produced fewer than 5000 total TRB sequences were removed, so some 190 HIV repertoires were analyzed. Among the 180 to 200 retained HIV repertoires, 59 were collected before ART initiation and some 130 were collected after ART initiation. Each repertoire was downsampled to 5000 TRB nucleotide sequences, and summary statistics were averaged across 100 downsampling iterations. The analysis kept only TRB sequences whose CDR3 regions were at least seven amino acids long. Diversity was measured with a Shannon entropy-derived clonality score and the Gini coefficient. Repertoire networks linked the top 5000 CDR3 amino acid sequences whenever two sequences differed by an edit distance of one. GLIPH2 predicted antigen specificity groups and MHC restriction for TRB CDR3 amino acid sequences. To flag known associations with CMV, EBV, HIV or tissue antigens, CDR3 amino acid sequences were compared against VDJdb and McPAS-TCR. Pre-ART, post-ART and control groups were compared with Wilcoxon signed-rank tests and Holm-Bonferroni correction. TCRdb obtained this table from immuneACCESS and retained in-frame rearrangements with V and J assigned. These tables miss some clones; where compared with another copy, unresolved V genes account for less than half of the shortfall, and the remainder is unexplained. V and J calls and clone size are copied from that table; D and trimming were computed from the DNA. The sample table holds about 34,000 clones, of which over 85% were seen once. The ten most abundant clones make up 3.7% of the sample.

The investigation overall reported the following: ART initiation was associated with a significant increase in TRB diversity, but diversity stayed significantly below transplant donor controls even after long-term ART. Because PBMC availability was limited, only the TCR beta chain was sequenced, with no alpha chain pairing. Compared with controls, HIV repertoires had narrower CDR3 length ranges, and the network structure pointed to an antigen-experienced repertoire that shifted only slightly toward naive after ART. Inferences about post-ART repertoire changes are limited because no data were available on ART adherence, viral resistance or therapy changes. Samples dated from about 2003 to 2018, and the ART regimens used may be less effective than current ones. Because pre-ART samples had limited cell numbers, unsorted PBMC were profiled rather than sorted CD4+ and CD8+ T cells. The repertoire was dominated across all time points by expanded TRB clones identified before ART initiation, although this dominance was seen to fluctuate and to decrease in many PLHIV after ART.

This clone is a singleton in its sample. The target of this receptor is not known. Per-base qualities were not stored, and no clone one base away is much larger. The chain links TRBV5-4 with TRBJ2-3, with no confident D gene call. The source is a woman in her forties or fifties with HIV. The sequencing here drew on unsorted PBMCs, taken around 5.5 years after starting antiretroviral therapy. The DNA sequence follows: TGTGCCAGCAGCTTGACTTTCACAGATACGCAGTATTTT. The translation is CASSLTFTDTQYF.